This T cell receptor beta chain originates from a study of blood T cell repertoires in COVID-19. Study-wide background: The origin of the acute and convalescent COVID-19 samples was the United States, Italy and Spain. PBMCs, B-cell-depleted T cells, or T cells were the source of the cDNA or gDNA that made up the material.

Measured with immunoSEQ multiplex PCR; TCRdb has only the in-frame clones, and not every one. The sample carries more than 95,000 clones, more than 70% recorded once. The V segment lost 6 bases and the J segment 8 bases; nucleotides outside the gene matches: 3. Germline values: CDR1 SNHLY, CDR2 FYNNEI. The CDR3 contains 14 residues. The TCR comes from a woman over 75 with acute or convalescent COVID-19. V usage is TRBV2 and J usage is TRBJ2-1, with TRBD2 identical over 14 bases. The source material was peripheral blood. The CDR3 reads CASRTSGGADEQFF. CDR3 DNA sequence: TGTGCCAGCAGGACTAGCGGGGGGGCGGATGAGCAGTTCTTC.